These 23 T cell receptor beta chains were sequenced from one sample in a study of blood T cells in healthy people across ages. With a J-beta primer mix and a sample-barcoded 5' primer, a second PCR ran about 7 to 12 cycles. TCRdb reanalysed the 5' RACE reads using MiXCR and keeps one entry per CDR3 protein. The sample carries 1.4 million or so distinct CDR3 sequences, approximately 42% recorded once. Sequenced input: blood. The receptor set was obtained from a woman between 18 and 30 years old in good health.

Worth noting for this clonotype: A single base separates this from a much larger clone, so it may be a read error. The chain has TRBV20-1 and TRBJ2-1, with TRBD1 matching over 7 bases. The CDR3 has 13 residues. Unmatched junction bases numbered 15, after V lost 6 bases and J lost 13 bases. Germline V gene data show CDR1 as DFQATT and CDR2 as SNEGSKA (reference sequence). CDR3: CSATGQYQETQFF. The CDR3, as DNA: TGCAGTGCAACGGGACAGTACCAAGAGACCCAGTTCTTC.

This chain uses TRBV6-1 with TRBJ2-7; D remains unclear. This CDR3 comprises 12 residues. The V gene lost 1 base and the J gene lost 2 bases, with 3 bases spanning the gap. CDR1 is MNHNS and CDR2 is SASEGT in the germline V gene. CDR3 bases: TGTGCCAGCAGTGAAGTTCCCTACGAGCAGTACTTC. Its translation: CASSEVPYEQYF.

The V and J genes are TRBV6-5 and TRBJ1-2; D is unclear. Germline CDR1 MNHEY, CDR2 SVGAGI. V was shortened by 6 bases and J by 6 bases, with 11 bases between the two germline ends. This CDR3 region has 12 residues. The chain's CDR3 is CASSPNGDGYTF. The DNA for the CDR3 is TGTGCCAGCAGCCCCAACGGAGATGGCTACACCTTC.

This clonotype was observed a few times. This chain connects TRBV29-1 to TRBJ2-7; D is perhaps TRBD1 (6 bases). Looked up from germline, CDR1 is SQVTM and CDR2 is ANQGSEA. The CDR3 is made up of 14 amino acids. Trimming cost V 0 bases and J 2 bases, with 11 bases left between them. In nucleotides, the CDR3 is TGCAGCGTTGAAGATCGGGACACAACCTACGAGCAGTACTTC. Protein product: CSVEDRDTTYEQYF.

J is TRBJ2-1 and V is TRBV15; no definite D call. V dropped 1 base and J dropped 6 bases, with 10 bases sitting between them. Looked up from germline, CDR1 is LNHNV and CDR2 is YYDKDF (reference sequence). This CDR3 has 14 amino acids. The chain's CDR3 is CATSRVTDTNEQFF. The CDR3 nucleotides are TGTGCCACCAGCAGAGTCACAGATACCAATGAGCAGTTCTTC.

This clonotype was seen a handful of times. This sequence joins TRBV29-1 and TRBJ2-7; possibly TRBD2 for D (6 bases). Germline loops: CDR1 SQVTM, CDR2 ANQGSEA. This CDR3 contains 13 residues. Trimming took off 5 bases at V and 2 bases at J, with 13 bases between the two ends. CDR3 sequence: CSVRLDNTYEQYF. The CDR3, as DNA: TGCAGCGTTAGACTAGACAATACCTACGAGCAGTACTTC.

This clonotype was detected only a few times. The chain employs TRBV6-2 or TRBV6-3 and TRBJ2-7; 9 bases fit TRBD2. The germline CDR1 and CDR2 sequences are MNHEY and SVGEGT. V lost 0 bases and J lost 5; bases outside the gene matches: 17. The CDR3 covers 19 residues. The CDR3 reads CASSYSRGSNWTSVHEQYF. The CDR3 DNA reads as TGTGCCAGCAGTTACTCGAGGGGTAGCAACTGGACTAGCGTTCACGAGCAGTACTTC.

The rearrangement uses TRBV5-1 and TRBJ2-5, with D unresolved. There are 14 residues in the CDR3. Trimming took 4 bases from V and 5 from J, leaving 15 bases between them. The germline CDR1 and CDR2 sequences are SGHRS and YFSETQ. CDR3 loop: CASSEPGPRETQYF. The CDR3 DNA reads as TGCGCCAGCAGCGAACCCGGGCCCCGCGAGACCCAGTACTTC.

This clonotype was seen more than once but under ten times. The chain recombines TRBV20-1 with TRBJ2-7; 9 nucleotides line up with TRBD1. Looked up from germline, CDR1 is DFQATT and CDR2 is SNEGSKA (reference sequence). The CDR3 is 12 amino acids. With V trimmed by 5 bases and J by 6 bases, 5 bases remained unmatched. The CDR3 spells CSADRGDSEQYF. CDR3 DNA: TGCAGTGCTGACAGGGGGGATAGCGAGCAGTACTTC.

V gene TRBV7-2 combines with J gene TRBJ1-4; D gene ambiguous. The CDR3 has 13 residues. Trimming stripped 5 bases from V and 2 bases from J, with 6 bases between. Germline V lookup: CDR1 SGHTA, CDR2 FQGNSA. The CDR3 nucleotides read TGTGCCAGCAGCCAGCCTACTAATGAAAAACTGTTTTTT. Its protein product is CASSQPTNEKLFF.

In this sample, this clonotype turned up a few times. J is TRBJ1-2 and V is TRBV3-1; the D is unclear. V shed 1 base and J shed 8 bases, with 8 bases lying between them. CDR3 length: 12 amino acids. From germline, CDR1 is LGHDT and CDR2 YNNKEL (reference sequence). In DNA, the CDR3 is TGTGCCAGCAGCCAAGCAGAGGGAGGCTACACCTTC. Its protein product is CASSQAEGGYTF.

The J gene is TRBJ2-1, the V gene TRBV5-6; D is ambiguous. Germline V CDR1 and CDR2: SGHDT, YYEEEE. Between the trimmed V and J ends, which lost 0 bases and 1 base, there was a span of 5 bases. This CDR3 region has 14 residues. The chain's CDR3 is CASSLEESYNEQFF. The CDR3 DNA is TGTGCCAGCAGCTTGGAGGAATCCTACAATGAGCAGTTCTTC.

With regard to this clonotype: A read error may explain this, as a much larger clone is one base away. The chain combines TRBV4-2 with TRBJ2-1; 8 positions agree with TRBD2. With 7 bases clipped from V and 2 bases from J, the junction kept 10 bases outside the gene matches. The CDR3 has 16 residues. Germline V gene data show CDR1 as LGHNA and CDR2 as YNFKEQ. The CDR3: CASNPQAGATYNEQFF. CDR3 coding DNA: TGTGCCAGCAACCCCCAAGCGGGGGCGACCTACAATGAGCAGTTCTTC.

The chain combines TRBV27 with TRBJ1-2; 7 bases map to TRBD1. The trim removed 5 bases at V and 7 bases at J, leaving 13 bases unmatched. The CDR3 has 15 amino acids. Per the germline V gene, CDR1 is MNHEY and CDR2 is SMNVEV (reference sequence). The CDR3 here is CASSRRTTGEGGYTF. The CDR3 bases are TGTGCCAGCAGTCGCCGAACAACAGGGGAGGGTGGCTACACCTTC.

The chain has TRBV6-5 and TRBJ1-2; D possibly corresponds to TRBD1 (5 bases). With 4 bases removed from V and 5 bases from J, the gap between germline ends came to 14 bases. From germline, CDR1 is MNHEY and CDR2 SVGAGI. The CDR3 sequence is 14 residues long. The DNA for the CDR3 is TGTGCCAGCAGTTCCCAAATGAGACAGTATGGCTACACCTTC. It encodes CASSSQMRQYGYTF.

The chain links TRBV25-1 to TRBJ1-4; no clear D. The ends were cut back, 9 bases at V and 6 bases at J, with 17 bases in the middle. The germline V gene has CDR1 MGHDK and CDR2 SYGVNS. The CDR3 runs 14 residues. CDR3 residues: CASSVGRLDEKLFF. DNA of the CDR3: TGTGCCAGTTCTGTAGGGCGTCTGGATGAAAAACTGTTTTTT.

The V and J genes are TRBV12-3 or TRBV12-4 and TRBJ1-2, with a possible D match to TRBD1 (6 bases). This CDR3 comprises 16 residues. The V end lost 1 base, the J end lost 4 bases, and 16 bases lay between the germline ends. The CDR3 DNA follows: TGTGCCAGCAGTTTAGGTATCTGGGGGCTAGGCTATGGCTACACCTTC. Its translation: CASSLGIWGLGYGYTF.

This clonotype occurred a few times. The rearrangement links TRBV19 to TRBJ1-5; 9 nucleotides agree with TRBD1. The CDR3 covers 14 residues. J lost 5 bases, V lost 4 bases, and 3 bases had no gene match. Germline lookup yields CDR1 LNHDA and CDR2 SQIVND (reference sequence). The CDR3: CASSTTGGYQPQHF. CDR3 nucleotide sequence: TGTGCCAGTAGTACGACAGGGGGTTATCAGCCCCAGCATTTT.

This clonotype was recorded at least ten times. The gene calls are TRBV4-3 and TRBJ2-1, with 8 positions matching TRBD2. The J call may be in error: the DNA end matches TRBJ2-7 better. The CDR3 is 16 residues long. CDR1 is LGHNA and CDR2 is YSLEER in the germline V gene. CDR3 region: CASSQDPGGVYNEQYF. CDR3 nucleotides: TGCGCCAGCAGCCAAGACCCCGGGGGGGTATACAATGAGCAGTACTTC.

Only a few counts were recorded for this clonotype. The chain couples TRBV7-2 to TRBJ2-4; D uncertain. The CDR3 is 16 amino acids. The germline V and J ends were trimmed by 5 bases and 0 bases, with 14 bases remaining between them. Germline V gene sequence: CDR1 SGHTA, CDR2 FQGNSA. CDR3 sequence (DNA): TGTGCCAGCAGCCCGCTCGAGAGCGTAGCCAAAAACATTCAGTACTTC. Translation: CASSPLESVAKNIQYF.

The rearrangement uses TRBV5-1 and TRBJ2-7; 7 positions agree with TRBD1. Germline lookup yields CDR1 SGHRS and CDR2 YFSETQ. The CDR3 runs 14 residues. Trimming at V came to 4 bases and at J to 3 bases, leaving 7 bases not matched to a gene. The CDR3 nucleotides are TGCGCCAGCAGCACCGGACAGGCAAACTACGAGCAGTACTTC. It yields the protein CASSTGQANYEQYF.

The gene calls are TRBV6-5 and TRBJ1-3; 8 bases match TRBD1. The junction had 9 bases not matched to a gene; V was cut back by 2 bases and J by 0 bases. The CDR3 consists of 18 residues. CDR1 is MNHEY, CDR2 SVGAGI, per germline. The CDR3 reads CASSYGGTGALSGNTIYF. The CDR3, as DNA: TGTGCCAGCAGTTACGGCGGGACAGGCGCCCTCTCTGGAAACACCATATATTTT.

This clonotype occurred a few times. The V call is TRBV20-1, the J call TRBJ2-1; 8 positions match TRBD1. The CDR3 spans 15 residues. With V trimmed by 0 bases and J by 7 bases, 8 bases remained unmatched. Germline V CDR1 and CDR2: DFQATT, SNEGSKA (reference sequence). The CDR3 sequence: CSARDSDRGLNEQFF. CDR3 bases: TGCAGTGCTAGAGATAGTGACAGGGGCTTGAATGAGCAGTTCTTC.